A single sample gave rise to the 20 T cell receptor beta chains below, sequenced in a study of T cells in Graves' hyperthyroidism and ophthalmopathy. Researchers took RNA transcripts and amplified the TCR beta CDR3 regions from them. Carried out on the TCR CDR3, a first-round RT-PCR used the HTBI primer set. TCRdb used MiXCR to reprocess the multiplex PCR reads, holding one entry per CDR3 protein. The profile covers 700,000 to 850,000 distinct CDR3 sequences, with just over 35% appearing a single time and around a third taken by the ten largest. Sequencing was performed on blood. These receptors were taken from a woman in her thirties or forties with Graves' hyperthyroidism.

This clonotype was detected once. Germline and junction disagree at one end, which may indicate a read error. V is TRBV10-3 and J is TRBJ2-2; 10 bases map to TRBD2. This CDR3 comprises 15 residues. The germline V gene encodes CDR1 ENHRY and CDR2 SYGVKD. The CDR3 DNA reads as TGTGCCAGCAGTTTTAGGACTAGCGGCGCCGGGGAGCTGTTTTTT. Its protein is CASSFRTSGAGELFF.

This clonotype was counted only a few times. The rearrangement joins TRBV6-5 to TRBJ1-3; D gene unclear. V gave up 2 bases and J gave up 4 bases, with 15 bases separating them. Germline CDR1 is MNHEY and CDR2 is SVGAGI. The CDR3 spans 16 residues. CDR3 residues: CASSYGQALAGNTIYF. DNA of the CDR3: TGTGCCAGCAGTTACGGGCAGGCCTTAGCCGGAAACACCATATATTTT.

CDR3 sequence: CASSLSPGAEGHGYTF. The DNA for the CDR3 is TGTGCCAGCAGCTTATCGCCGGGAGCAGAAGGACATGGCTACACCTTC. The chain links TRBV7-3 to TRBJ1-2; no reliable D call. Looked up from germline, CDR1 is SGHTA and CDR2 is FQGTGA. Trimming removed 2 bases from V and 6 bases from J, with 19 bases in between. There are 16 residues in the CDR3.

The J gene is TRBJ2-5, the V gene TRBV20-1; a weak D match, TRBD2 (5 bases). CDR1 and CDR2 (germline): DFQATT, SNEGSKA (reference sequence). With 0 bases removed from V and 3 bases from J, the gap between germline ends came to 8 bases. This CDR3 comprises 13 residues. The CDR3 sequence is CSAREPGKETQYF. The CDR3 DNA reads as TGCAGTGCTAGAGAACCGGGGAAAGAGACCCAGTACTTC.

The chain carries TRBV2 and TRBJ2-1, with TRBD2 identical over 7 bases. The CDR3 has 15 residues. The V gene end was trimmed by 3 bases and the J gene end by 3 bases; junction bases not matched to a gene: 5. Germline values: CDR1 SNHLY, CDR2 FYNNEI. The CDR3 bases are TGTGCCAGCAGTGATCCTGGCGGGGGCTACAATGAGCAGTTCTTC. Its translation is CASSDPGGGYNEQFF.

This clonotype was detected only a few times. The chain has TRBV4-3 and TRBJ1-2; no reliable D call. Germline V gives CDR1 LGHNA, CDR2 YSLEER. Trimming shortened V by 0 bases and J by 4 bases, and 6 bases separated the two germline ends. This CDR3 is 13 amino acids long. CDR3 sequence: CASSQDYLYGYTF. In nucleotides, the CDR3 is TGCGCCAGCAGCCAAGATTATCTCTATGGCTACACCTTC.

This clonotype was detected ten times or more. The chain couples TRBV12-3 or TRBV12-4 to TRBJ1-3; D call uncertain. The CDR3 loop spans 13 amino acids. Between the trimmed V and J ends, which lost 6 bases and 4 bases, there was a span of 10 bases. For the CDR3, the DNA is TGTGCCAGCAGCGAGGGCGCAGGAAACACCATATATTTT. This gives the protein CASSEGAGNTIYF.

This clonotype was detected ten times or more. The CDR3 spells CASSLMRTQYF. DNA of the CDR3: TGTGCCAGCAGCTTGATGCGGACCCAGTACTTC. The chain joins TRBV12-3 or TRBV12-4 to TRBJ2-5; D is uncertain. CDR3 length: 11 residues. V gave up 6 bases and J gave up 7 bases, with 9 bases separating them.

J is TRBJ2-7 and V is TRBV9, with TRBD2 matching over 9 bases. This CDR3 spans 15 amino acids. Trimming took 0 bases from V and 5 from J; bases not matched to a gene: 6. Looked up from germline, CDR1 is SGDLS and CDR2 is YYNGEE. CDR3 protein: CASSVEAGTSNEQYF. CDR3 DNA sequence: TGTGCCAGCAGCGTAGAAGCGGGGACTAGCAACGAGCAGTACTTC.

The chain links TRBV12-3 or TRBV12-4 to TRBJ2-7; 12 bases match TRBD2. CDR3 length: 16 residues. V trimming: 4 bases; J trimming: 7 bases; junction bases outside the gene matches: 11. The CDR3 is CASSYNLAGGYNEQYF. DNA of the CDR3: TGTGCCAGCAGTTACAACCTAGCGGGAGGGTACAATGAGCAGTACTTC.

The chain uses TRBV14 and TRBJ1-2; D is uncertain. CDR1 SGHDN and CDR2 FVKESK come from the germline V gene. V was pared by 1 base and J by 7 bases, with 19 bases between. The CDR3 sequence is 16 residues long. This chain's CDR3 is CASSQGDSMGLGGYTF. In DNA, the CDR3 is TGTGCCAGCAGCCAAGGCGACTCGATGGGTCTTGGTGGCTACACCTTC.

This rearrangement joins TRBV7-9 to TRBJ2-6, with D possibly matching TRBD2 (5 bases). This CDR3 region has 20 residues. Deletions cut 1 base from V and 2 bases from J, with 21 bases between. From germline, CDR1 is SEHNR and CDR2 FQNEAQ (reference sequence). The CDR3 sequence is CASSLEEGPPTSTGANVLTF. For the CDR3, the DNA is TGTGCCAGCAGCTTAGAAGAGGGCCCCCCGACCTCGACTGGGGCCAACGTCCTGACTTTC.

This chain links TRBV10-3 with TRBJ1-3; no clear D gene. Germline CDR1 and CDR2: ENHRY and SYGVKD. The CDR3 is 14 amino acids. V shed 6 bases and J shed 0 bases, with 9 bases lying between them. The CDR3: CAISRGYSGNTIYF. CDR3 bases: TGTGCCATCAGCAGAGGTTACTCTGGAAACACCATATATTTT.

The chain combines TRBV6-6 with TRBJ2-5; TRBD2 is a possible D gene (5 bases). The CDR3 spans 13 residues. Trimming shortened V by 8 bases and J by 5 bases, and 15 bases separated the two germline ends. In germline, CDR1 is MNHNY, CDR2 SVGAGI (reference sequence). The CDR3 coding sequence is TGTGCCAGCTTAAATAGAGGGCGGGAGACCCAGTACTTC. This codes for CASLNRGRETQYF.

J is TRBJ2-7 and V is TRBV14; 10 nucleotides align to TRBD1. CDR3 length equals 15 residues. The germline V gene has CDR1 SGHDN and CDR2 FVKESK. V dropped 6 bases and J dropped 6; count of bases not matched to a gene: 11. The CDR3, as DNA: TGTGCCAGCAGTCCAGCGGGGACAGGGGTTGCCGAGCAGTACTTC. It is translated as CASSPAGTGVAEQYF.

Of note for this clonotype: A clone one base away is much larger, so this may be a read error. The V call is TRBV15, the J call TRBJ1-1; D might be TRBD1 (5 bases). The length of the CDR3 is 14 residues. Germline loops: CDR1 LNHNV, CDR2 YYDKDF (reference sequence). CDR3 DNA sequence: TGTGCCACCAGCAGAGAGGCTTCTGGGGCTGAAGCTTCCTTT. It is translated as CATSREASGAEASF.

This clonotype was found many times. The chain is built from TRBV10-2 and TRBJ1-6; D unclear. Germline V gene data show CDR1 as WSHSY and CDR2 as SAAADI. The CDR3 is 14 amino acids. The V and J ends lost 8 bases and 3 bases respectively, with 11 bases between them. Written as DNA, the CDR3 is TGCGCCAGCGGCGACACGGGCTATAATTCACCCCTCCACTTT. It specifies CASGDTGYNSPLHF.

This clonotype was recorded only once. The chain combines TRBV10-3 with TRBJ2-2, with 9 bases fitting TRBD2. V lost 10 bases, J lost 7 bases, and 13 bases stayed unmatched. Germline V lookup: CDR1 ENHRY, CDR2 SYGVKD. The CDR3 is made up of 15 amino acids. The CDR3 region has the DNA TGTGCCACCATAGCGGGAGCCCTCGACGGCGGGGAGCTGTTTTTT. As protein: CATIAGALDGGELFF.

The sample holds many counts of this clonotype. The chain employs TRBV19 and TRBJ1-5; D is unresolved. CDR1 and CDR2 from the germline V gene are LNHDA and SQIVND (reference sequence). V lost 7 bases and J lost 6, with 13 bases in between. This CDR3 contains 13 residues. CDR3 sequence: CASNPTLSQPQHF. The CDR3 DNA reads TGTGCCAGTAATCCAACATTATCTCAGCCCCAGCATTTT.

This clonotype was recorded many times. The chain carries TRBV5-8 and TRBJ1-2; D remains ambiguous. The CDR3 is made up of 16 amino acids. V lost 0 bases and J lost 6, with 18 bases in between. Germline V gives CDR1 SGHTS, CDR2 YDEGEE. The CDR3: CASSLDGTENPNGYTF. CDR3 in DNA: TGTGCCAGCAGCTTGGATGGCACCGAAAACCCCAATGGCTACACCTTC.